This TCR beta chain was obtained from a study of cytomegalovirus exposure and HLA in healthy donors. Comment on this clone: Its antigen is unidentified.

The PCR employed 60 Vbeta primers together with 13 Jbeta primers. The data were produced by immunoSEQ multiplex PCR, yet TCRdb's version contains in-frame clones alone and is incomplete. The table shows approximately 140,000 clones, with around 79% occurring only once. The CDR3 is made up of 15 amino acids. Germline assignment: CDR1 MGHRA and CDR2 YSYEKL. The trim removed 5 bases at V and 8 bases at J, leaving 12 bases unmatched. Study-level results: High sensitivity and specificity were reportedly achieved when the classifier diagnosed cytomegalovirus status. In vitro work confirmed that a few CMV-associated chains recognize CMV antigens. Productive rates of about 87% or about 30% were seen for most TCR beta V segments in an earlier analysis. The majority of TCR sequences were rare, yet some public TCRs appeared in many donors.

Sequenced input: PBMCs. The V and J genes are TRBV4-1 and TRBJ2-5, with 9 bases matching TRBD1. This receptor was identified in a human donor in good health. CDR3 sequence: CASSTRDRESVTQYF. The CDR3 DNA follows: TGCGCCAGCAGCACTCGGGACAGGGAATCAGTAACCCAGTACTTC.